One T cell receptor beta chain is described in this entry. Germline V gene lookup returns CDR1 SGHAT and CDR2 FQNNGV. Trimming removed 5 bases from V and 4 bases from J; junction bases left unmatched: 6. The CDR3 sequence is 15 residues long. The record originates from a study of CDR3 diversity in severe acne. TCRdb re-called the PCR reads through MiXCR, storing one row per CDR3 protein. The sample shows around 100,000 distinct CDR3 sequences, about half of them seen only once. This clonotype was obtained from a male donor with acne. This chain joins TRBV11-2 and TRBJ1-2; 11 bases map to TRBD1. Sequencing was performed on blood. CDR3 protein: CASSGGQGVSYGYTF. Written as DNA, the CDR3 is TGTGCCAGCAGCGGGGGACAGGGGGTATCCTATGGCTACACCTTC.